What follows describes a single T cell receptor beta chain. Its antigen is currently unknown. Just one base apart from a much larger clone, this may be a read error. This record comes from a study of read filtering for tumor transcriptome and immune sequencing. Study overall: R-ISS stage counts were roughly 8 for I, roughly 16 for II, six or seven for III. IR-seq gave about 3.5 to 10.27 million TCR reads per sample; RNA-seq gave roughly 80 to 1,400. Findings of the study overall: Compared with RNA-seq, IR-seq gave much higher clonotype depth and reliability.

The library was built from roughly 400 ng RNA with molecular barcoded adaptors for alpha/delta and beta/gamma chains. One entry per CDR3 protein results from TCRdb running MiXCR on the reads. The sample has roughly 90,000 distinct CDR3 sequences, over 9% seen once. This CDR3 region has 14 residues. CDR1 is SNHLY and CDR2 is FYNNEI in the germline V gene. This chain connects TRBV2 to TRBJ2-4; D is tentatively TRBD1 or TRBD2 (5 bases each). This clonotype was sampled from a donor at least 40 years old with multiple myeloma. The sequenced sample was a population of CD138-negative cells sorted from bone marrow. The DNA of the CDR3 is TGTGCCAGCAGTGAACGGTTGGGGGAAAACATTCGGTACTTC. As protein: CASSERLGENIRYF.